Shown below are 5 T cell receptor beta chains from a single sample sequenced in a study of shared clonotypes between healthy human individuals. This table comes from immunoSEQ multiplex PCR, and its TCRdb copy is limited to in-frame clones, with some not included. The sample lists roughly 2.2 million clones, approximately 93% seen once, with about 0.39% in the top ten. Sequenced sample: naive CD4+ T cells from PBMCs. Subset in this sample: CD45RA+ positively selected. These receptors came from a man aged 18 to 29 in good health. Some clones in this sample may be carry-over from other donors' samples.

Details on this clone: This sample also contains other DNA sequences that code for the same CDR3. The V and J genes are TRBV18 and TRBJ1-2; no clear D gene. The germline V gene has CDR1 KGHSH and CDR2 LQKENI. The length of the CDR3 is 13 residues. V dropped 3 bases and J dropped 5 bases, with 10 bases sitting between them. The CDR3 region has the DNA TGTGCCAGCTCACCCGACCTTAATTATGGCTACACCTTC. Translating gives CASSPDLNYGYTF.

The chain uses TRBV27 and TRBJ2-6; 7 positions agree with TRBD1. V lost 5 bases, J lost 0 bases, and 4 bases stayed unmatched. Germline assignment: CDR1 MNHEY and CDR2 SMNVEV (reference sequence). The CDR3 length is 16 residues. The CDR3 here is CASSQGQTSGANVLTF. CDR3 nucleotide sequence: TGTGCCAGCAGTCAGGGACAGACCTCTGGGGCCAACGTCCTGACTTTC.

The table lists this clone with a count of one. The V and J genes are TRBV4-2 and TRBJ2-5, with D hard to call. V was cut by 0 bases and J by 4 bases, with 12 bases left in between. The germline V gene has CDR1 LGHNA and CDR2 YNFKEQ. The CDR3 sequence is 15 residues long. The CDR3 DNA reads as TGTGCCAGCAGCCAAGATCGTGGGTTTGTAGAGACCCAGTACTTC. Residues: CASSQDRGFVETQYF.

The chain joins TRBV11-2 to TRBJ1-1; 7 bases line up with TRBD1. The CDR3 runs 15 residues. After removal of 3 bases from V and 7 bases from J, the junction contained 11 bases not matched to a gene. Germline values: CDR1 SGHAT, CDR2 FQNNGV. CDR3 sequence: CASSFLRGRRGEAFF. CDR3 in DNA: TGTGCCAGCAGCTTTCTAAGGGGGCGGAGAGGTGAAGCTTTCTTT.

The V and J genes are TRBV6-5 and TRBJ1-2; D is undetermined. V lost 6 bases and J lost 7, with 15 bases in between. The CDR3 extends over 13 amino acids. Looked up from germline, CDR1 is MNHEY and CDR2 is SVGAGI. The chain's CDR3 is CASRPGGSTGYTF. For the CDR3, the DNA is TGTGCCAGCAGACCCGGCGGGTCCACTGGCTACACCTTC.